Shown below are 22 T cell receptor beta chains from a single sample sequenced in a study of blood T cell repertoires in COVID-19. Assay: immunoSEQ multiplex PCR; the TCRdb copy retains only in-frame clones and omits some. The table shows 200,000 to 250,000 clones, with about 85% occurring only once. Sequences were obtained from PBMCs or T cells enriched from blood (not recorded which). Receptors originate from a man between 25 and 39 years old who had recovered from COVID-19.

The chain carries TRBV3-1 (or the pseudogene TRBV3-2) and TRBJ1-1; TRBD1 might be the D (6 bases). V lost 3 bases and J lost 4, with 21 bases in between. Germline assignment: CDR1 LGHDT and CDR2 YNNKEL (reference sequence). The CDR3 loop spans 17 amino acids. CDR3 coding DNA: TGTGCCAGCAGCCATCCCCCCCACAGGGTTGAGGGCACTGAAGCTTTCTTT. Protein product: CASSHPPHRVEGTEAFF.

This chain joins TRBV30 and TRBJ1-4, with a tentative D call TRBD1 (6 bases). Looked up from germline, CDR1 is GTSNPN and CDR2 is SVGIG (reference sequence). This CDR3 has 12 amino acids. V lost 5 bases and J lost 8, with 12 bases in between. The CDR3 region is CAWGTTQEKLFF. The CDR3 DNA sequence: TGTGCCTGGGGGACAACCCAAGAAAAACTGTTTTTT.

J is TRBJ2-2 and V is TRBV13, with 8 positions matching TRBD1. CDR1 PRHDT and CDR2 FYEKMQ come from the germline V gene (reference sequence). This CDR3 has 16 amino acids. With V trimmed by 5 bases and J by 6 bases, 11 bases remained unmatched. The CDR3 DNA reads TGTGCCAGCAGCACCGTCGGGACAGGTGGGCCCGGGGAGCTGTTTTTT. This codes for CASSTVGTGGPGELFF. Filled out from reference TRBV13 and TRBJ2-2, the complete variable domain reads AAGVIQSPRHLIKEKRETATLKCYPIPRHDTVYWYQQGPGQDPQFLISFYEKMQSDKGSIPDRFSAQQFSDYHSELNMSSLELGDSALYFCASSTVGTGGPGELFFGEGSRLTVL.

The chain has TRBV6-5 and TRBJ2-3, with 7 bases identical to TRBD2. The CDR3 sequence is 14 residues long. J was trimmed by 3 bases and V by 6 bases; bases with no gene match: 6. The germline V gene encodes CDR1 MNHEY and CDR2 SVGAGI. CDR3 region: CASSPGGWTDTQYF. As DNA, the CDR3 is TGTGCCAGCAGCCCGGGGGGTTGGACAGATACGCAGTATTTT.

The chain recombines TRBV5-1 with TRBJ2-3, with TRBD1 matching 7 bases. The CDR3 runs 14 residues. Germline assignment: CDR1 SGHRS and CDR2 YFSETQ. V was clipped by 6 bases and J by 0 bases; unmatched bases: 4. The DNA of the CDR3 is TGCGCCAGCAACAGGGGTTCTAGCACAGATACGCAGTATTTT. Translated: CASNRGSSTDTQYF. Full variable domain (outside the CDR3, taken from reference TRBV5-1 and TRBJ2-3): KAGVTQTPRYLIKTRGQQVTLSCSPISGHRSVSWYQQTPGQGLQFLFEYFSETQRNKGNFPGRFSGRQFSNSRSEMNVSTLELGDSALYLCASNRGSSTDTQYFGPGTRLTVL.

V usage is TRBV7-6 and J usage is TRBJ2-7; the match to TRBD2 covers 8 bases. V lost 3 bases, J lost 4 bases, and 8 bases stayed unmatched. The CDR3 totals 15 residues. CDR1 and CDR2 (germline): SGHVS, FNYEAQ. The CDR3 loop is CASSFEPGLEYEQYF. The CDR3 DNA reads as TGTGCCAGCAGCTTTGAACCGGGACTAGAATACGAGCAGTACTTC.

This clone was detected a few times. The V gene is TRBV5-6, the J gene TRBJ1-6; 7 bases map to TRBD1. Trimming at V came to 4 bases and at J to 2 bases, leaving 9 bases not matched to a gene. The germline gives CDR1 SGHDT, CDR2 YYEEEE. The CDR3 spans 17 residues. The CDR3 coding sequence is TGTGCCAGCAGCCCACTATCCGGGACAGCCTATAATTCACCCCTCCACTTT. Translation gives CASSPLSGTAYNSPLHF.

The chain couples TRBV10-3 to TRBJ1-2; D is unclear. V gave up 4 bases and J gave up 8 bases, with 11 bases separating them. CDR1 and CDR2 (germline): ENHRY, SYGVKD. The CDR3 length is 12 residues. The CDR3 here is CAISAGPGGYTF. The CDR3 DNA follows: TGTGCCATCAGTGCGGGCCCGGGAGGCTACACCTTC.

DNA for the CDR3: TGTGCCAGCAGCCTTCGGACTAGCGAGAAAAACAATGAGCAGTTCTTC. This translates into CASSLRTSEKNNEQFF. This chain joins TRBV4-2 and TRBJ2-1, with 9 positions matching TRBD2. The ends lost 4 bases at V and 5 bases at J; junction bases unmatched: 9. Germline lookup yields CDR1 LGHNA and CDR2 YNFKEQ. The CDR3 length is 16 residues.

The rearrangement links TRBV6-1 to TRBJ2-4; D is uncertain. Germline CDR1 reads MNHNS; CDR2 reads SASEGT. V was shortened by 3 bases and J by 6 bases, with 6 bases between the two germline ends. The CDR3 runs 12 residues. CDR3 DNA: TGTGCCAGCAGTGACCCCGGAAACATTCAGTACTTC. Its protein is CASSDPGNIQYF.

This sequence joins TRBV9 and TRBJ2-3; 8 bases match TRBD2. Germline CDR1 and CDR2: SGDLS and YYNGEE. The ends lost 0 bases at V and 6 bases at J; junction bases unmatched: 12. This CDR3 spans 17 amino acids. This CDR3 is CASSVAPAGGGGDTQYF. The CDR3 region has the DNA TGTGCCAGCAGCGTAGCTCCCGCCGGGGGGGGCGGGGATACGCAGTATTTT.

The chain couples TRBV19 to TRBJ1-5; D remains ambiguous. CDR1 LNHDA and CDR2 SQIVND come from the germline V gene (reference sequence). Trimming removed 3 bases from V and 0 bases from J, with 18 bases in between. This CDR3 is 18 amino acids long. The CDR3 loop reads CASSIRMIQRSSNQPQHF. In nucleotides, the CDR3 is TGTGCCAGTAGTATCAGGATGATCCAAAGGTCTAGCAATCAGCCCCAGCATTTT.

This clone came up once. V and J are TRBV7-9 and TRBJ2-2; 10 nucleotides line up with TRBD2. The V segment lost 4 bases and the J segment 6 bases; nucleotides outside the gene matches: 11. This CDR3 is 17 amino acids long. Germline V gene data show CDR1 as SEHNR and CDR2 as FQNEAQ (reference sequence). CDR3 amino acids: CASSSFASGSQPGELFF. In nucleotides, the CDR3 is TGTGCCAGCAGCTCGTTCGCTAGCGGGAGTCAGCCCGGGGAGCTGTTTTTT.

The chain is built from TRBV18 and TRBJ2-7, with D perhaps TRBD2 (5 bases). This CDR3 is 13 amino acids long. Germline V gene sequence: CDR1 KGHSH, CDR2 LQKENI. The V and J ends lost 4 bases and 4 bases respectively, with 11 bases between them. The CDR3 loop reads CASSQGLGYEQYF. DNA for the CDR3: TGTGCCAGCTCACAAGGACTCGGTTACGAGCAGTACTTC.

The V gene is TRBV27, the J gene TRBJ2-1; possible D gene TRBD2, 6 bases. Between the trimmed V and J ends, which lost 3 bases and 6 bases, there was a span of 12 bases. Germline assignment: CDR1 MNHEY and CDR2 SMNVEV (reference sequence). This CDR3 is built from 14 residues. As DNA, the CDR3 is TGTGCCAGCAGTTTTCGGGGGAGCACCAATGAGCAGTTCTTC. Encoded protein: CASSFRGSTNEQFF.

The chain employs TRBV6-5 and TRBJ2-3; D perhaps matches TRBD2 (5 bases). The germline gives CDR1 MNHEY, CDR2 SVGAGI. Deletions cut 0 bases from V and 2 bases from J, with 12 bases between. The CDR3 has 16 amino acids. CDR3 sequence reads: CASSYSASLITDTQYF. Here the CDR3 DNA reads TGTGCCAGCAGTTACTCGGCTAGCCTAATCACAGATACGCAGTATTTT.

Comments on this clone: The identical CDR3 is also encoded by other nucleotide sequences in the sample. CDR3 bases: TGTGCCAGCAGCTTGGGACTAGCGGGTTACAATGAGCAGTTCTTC. This translates into CASSLGLAGYNEQFF. This chain connects TRBV11-2 to TRBJ2-1; 12 bases match TRBD2. The germline CDR1 and CDR2 sequences are SGHAT and FQNNGV. J gave up 4 bases and V 3 bases, and 1 base lay outside the gene matches. The CDR3 totals 15 residues.

The V gene is TRBV27, the J gene TRBJ2-3; possibly TRBD2 for D (7 bases). The germline CDR1 and CDR2 sequences are MNHEY and SMNVEV (reference sequence). The CDR3 covers 14 residues. Trimming removed 2 bases from V and 6 bases from J, with 12 bases in between. DNA for the CDR3: TGTGCCAGCAGTTTAGGGGGGGCATGGGATACGCAGTATTTT. It translates to CASSLGGAWDTQYF.

The chain combines TRBV19 with TRBJ1-1; a weak D match, TRBD1 (5 bases). CDR3 length: 12 amino acids. Per the germline V gene, CDR1 is LNHDA and CDR2 is SQIVND (reference sequence). V lost 5 bases and J 12 bases, leaving 16 bases between the germline ends. CDR3 amino acids: CASSRKTDETFF. DNA for the CDR3: TGTGCCAGTAGTCGTAAGACAGACGAGACTTTCTTT.

The rearrangement joins TRBV19 to TRBJ2-7, with 8 bases matching TRBD2. Germline assignment: CDR1 LNHDA and CDR2 SQIVND (reference sequence). After removal of 3 bases from V and 2 bases from J, the junction contained 12 bases not matched to a gene. This CDR3 comprises 17 residues. The chain's CDR3 is CASSMVAGGLLPYEQYF. CDR3 DNA: TGTGCCAGTAGTATGGTTGCGGGAGGTCTCCTACCCTACGAGCAGTACTTC.

CDR3 sequence reads: CASTLGTRGLTEAFF. Here the CDR3 DNA reads TGTGCCAGCACCTTGGGGACCAGGGGGCTAACTGAAGCTTTCTTT. The chain combines TRBV28 with TRBJ1-1; 8 bases match TRBD1. Germline loops: CDR1 MDHEN, CDR2 SYDVKM. V lost 7 bases and J lost 5; bases outside the gene matches: 12. This CDR3 is built from 15 residues.

This chain links TRBV5-6 with TRBJ1-4; 7 bases fit TRBD1. The CDR3 has 14 amino acids. Trimming removed 5 bases from V and 7 bases from J; junction bases left unmatched: 8. CDR1 SGHDT and CDR2 YYEEEE come from the germline V gene. DNA for the CDR3: TGTGCCAGCAGTTTGACAGGGACGGGTGAAAAACTGTTTTTT. It specifies CASSLTGTGEKLFF.